What follows describes a single T cell receptor (beta chain). The antigen is unknown. The data were obtained in a study of shared clonotypes between healthy human individuals. Study-wide points: Non-shared clonotypes had lower generation probabilities than clonotypes shared by all four sorted-subset donors.

Donors, without exception, were Caucasian adults residing in Nashville, Tennessee. Clones were read by immunoSEQ multiplex PCR, and TCRdb kept only the in-frame ones, dropping some. The sample carries under 150,000 clones, about 63% recorded once. The germline V gene has CDR1 KGHSH and CDR2 LQKENI. CDR3 length equals 15 residues. Trimming took off 6 bases at V and 0 bases at J, with 9 bases between the two ends. The clonotype comes from a woman aged 25 to 39 in good health. Material for sequencing was memory CD8+ T cells sorted from blood. Subset in this sample: CD45RO+ cells pooled with CCR7-negative TemRA cells. The J gene is TRBJ2-6, the V gene TRBV18; no clear D gene. CDR3 coding DNA: TGTGCCAGCTCCCCAGAGGTCTCTGGGGCCAACGTCCTGACTTTC. Amino acid sequence: CASSPEVSGANVLTF.